Here is one T cell receptor (beta chain) with its context. This specimen comes from a study of control samples from healthy donors and cancer patients. Method: immunoSEQ multiplex PCR; TCRdb's copy keeps in-frame clones and lacks some. The sample records tens of thousands of clones, 80% to 90% being singletons. This CDR3 is built from 16 residues. Germline V gene lookup returns CDR1 MNHNS and CDR2 SASEGT. Trimming removed 0 bases from V and 4 bases from J, with 15 bases in between. The sample consisted of PBMCs. The J gene is TRBJ1-2, the V gene TRBV6-1; TRBD1 is a possible D gene (5 bases). This receptor was identified in a man in his sixties with colorectal cancer. The CDR3 DNA reads as TGTGCCAGCAGTGAAGCTTCGACAGCCTTACTCTATGGCTACACCTTC. This translates into CASSEASTALLYGYTF.